Below, 30 T cell receptor beta chains from the same sample are listed, as sequenced in a study of molecular identifiers for immune sequencing clone quantification. MiXCR, run by TCRdb on the PCR reads, gives a single entry per CDR3 protein. The data hold about 100,000 distinct CDR3 sequences, with about 21% observed a single time. The sample consisted of naive CD8+ T cells from blood, with Jurkat cell RNA spiked in. Subset in this sample: FACS-sorted CD8+CD4-CCR7+CD45RA+ naive T cells. The receptors stem from a human donor in good health. Some libraries in this study had Jurkat cell RNA spiked in.

This clonotype showed up many times. The chain has TRBV12-3 or TRBV12-4 and TRBJ2-3; no definite D call. This CDR3 contains 15 residues. Trimming took off 5 bases at V and 2 bases at J, with 14 bases between the two ends. The CDR3 coding sequence is TGTGCCAGCAGTGCCCTGGACGGAAACACAGATACGCAGTATTTT. It specifies CASSALDGNTDTQYF.

This clonotype was seen a few times. A much larger clonotype is one base distant, so this may be a read error. The chain has TRBV4-1 and TRBJ2-4; 8 nucleotides line up with TRBD2. The CDR3 is 12 residues long. Germline assignment: CDR1 MGHRA and CDR2 YSYEKL. Trimming removed 4 bases from V and 12 bases from J; junction bases left unmatched: 5. The CDR3 DNA is TGCGCCAGCAGCCTAGCGGGGATCGATCAGTACTTC. Translation gives CASSLAGIDQYF.

This clonotype was seen ten or more times. The rearrangement joins TRBV7-2 to TRBJ2-7; 11 bases agree with TRBD2. The CDR3 contains 14 residues. Germline V CDR1 and CDR2: SGHTA, FQGNSA. J gave up 5 bases and V 8 bases, and 8 bases lay outside the gene matches. CDR3 in DNA: TGTGCCAGCCATACTAGCGGGAGTGTCGACGAGCAGTACTTC. This encodes CASHTSGSVDEQYF.

This clonotype was counted at least ten times. The chain couples TRBV4-1 to TRBJ1-4, with no clear D. The V gene's germline CDR1 is MGHRA and CDR2 YSYEKL. V was trimmed by 0 bases and J by 0 bases, leaving 5 bases between them. The length of the CDR3 is 15 residues. CDR3 sequence reads: CASSQDSATNEKLFF. CDR3 nucleotides: TGCGCCAGCAGCCAAGACAGCGCAACTAATGAAAAACTGTTTTTT.

The J gene is TRBJ1-1, the V gene TRBV30; D remains unclear. The CDR3 spans 15 residues. Looked up from germline, CDR1 is GTSNPN and CDR2 is SVGIG (reference sequence). V shed 5 bases and J shed 1 base, with 17 bases lying between them. The CDR3 sequence is CAWDHTGVPNTEAFF. The CDR3 DNA follows: TGTGCCTGGGATCATACGGGAGTCCCGAACACTGAAGCTTTCTTT.

This clonotype was detected only a few times. J is TRBJ2-7 and V is TRBV7-9; tentatively, D is TRBD1 or TRBD2 (5 bases each). CDR1 SEHNR and CDR2 FQNEAQ come from the germline V gene (reference sequence). This CDR3 contains 14 residues. The V end was cut by 2 bases, the J end by 2 bases, with 10 bases between. CDR3 protein: CASSLYGDPYEQYF. In nucleotides, the CDR3 is TGTGCCAGCAGCTTATACGGGGACCCCTACGAGCAGTACTTC.

Many counts were recorded for this clonotype. The J gene is TRBJ1-4, the V gene TRBV6-1; 7 nucleotides align to TRBD1. J lost 4 bases, V lost 1 base, and 6 bases had no gene match. The CDR3 loop spans 16 amino acids. Germline V gene data show CDR1 as MNHNS and CDR2 as SASEGT. CDR3 nucleotides: TGTGCCAGCAGTGAAGTCGGGGACAGTTTTAATGAAAAACTGTTTTTT. Translating it yields CASSEVGDSFNEKLFF.

There are many counts of this clonotype. The V call is TRBV9, the J call TRBJ1-1; D is undetermined. This CDR3 comprises 14 residues. V shed 1 base and J shed 3 bases, with 10 bases lying between them. Germline V lookup: CDR1 SGDLS, CDR2 YYNGEE. The CDR3 loop is CASSVTGMDTEAFF. CDR3 coding DNA: TGTGCCAGCAGCGTAACGGGTATGGACACTGAAGCTTTCTTT.

This clonotype was picked up one time. A much larger clone sits a single nucleotide away, making a read error possible. The rearrangement links TRBV24-1 to TRBJ2-3; no clear D. The CDR3 is 13 residues long. Germline loops: CDR1 KGHDR, CDR2 SFDVKD. As DNA, the CDR3 is TGTACCACCAGTGATTTGAGCACAGATACGCAGTATTTT. Translation gives CTTSDLSTDTQYF.

This clonotype came up a few times. The V and J genes are TRBV27 and TRBJ1-5, with D hard to call. There are 14 residues in the CDR3. Germline V gives CDR1 MNHEY, CDR2 SMNVEV (reference sequence). V was pared by 5 bases and J by 0 bases, with 8 bases between. CDR3 sequence reads: CASSAFTSNQPQHF. The DNA for the CDR3 is TGTGCCAGCAGTGCCTTCACTAGCAATCAGCCCCAGCATTTT.

The rearrangement links TRBV7-9 to TRBJ2-3; possibly TRBD2 for D (6 bases). The length of the CDR3 is 14 residues. The V gene's germline CDR1 is SEHNR and CDR2 FQNEAQ (reference sequence). V lost 3 bases to trimming and J lost 3 bases, with 10 bases between them. CDR3 sequence: CASSLTEGTDTQYF. For the CDR3, the DNA is TGTGCCAGCAGCTTGACGGAGGGTACAGATACGCAGTATTTT.

This clonotype has a handful of counts. V usage is TRBV29-1 and J usage is TRBJ1-1; D not certain. The CDR3 consists of 11 residues. Germline V gene lookup returns CDR1 SQVTM and CDR2 ANQGSEA. CDR3 nucleotides: TGCATCGTGGACCCGAACACTGAAGCTTTCTTT. Protein product: CIVDPNTEAFF. The full variable domain, in which reference TRBV29-1 and TRBJ1-1 provide the parts outside the CDR3, is SAVISQKPSRDICQRGTSLTIQCQVDSQVTMMFWYRQQPGQSLTLIATANQGSEATYESGFVIDKFPISRPNLTFSTLTVSNMSPEDSSIYLCIVDPNTEAFFGQGTRLTVV.

This clonotype was counted a few times. This chain uses TRBV6-2 or TRBV6-3 with TRBJ2-1; D uncertain. The CDR3 contains 15 residues. Germline assignment: CDR1 MNHEY and CDR2 SVGEGT. V was cut by 5 bases and J by 0 bases, with 11 bases left in between. Here the CDR3 DNA reads TGTGCCAGCAGTACGGTAGAAAGCTCCTACAATGAGCAGTTCTTC. This translates into CASSTVESSYNEQFF.

This clonotype was seen many times. The rearrangement links TRBV7-2 to TRBJ1-6; no reliable D call. Trimming took 5 bases from V and 0 from J, leaving 8 bases between them. The CDR3 contains 15 residues. CDR1 SGHTA and CDR2 FQGNSA come from the germline V gene. This chain's CDR3 is CASSQSSSYNSPLHF. The CDR3, as DNA: TGTGCCAGCAGCCAAAGTAGCTCCTATAATTCACCCCTCCACTTT.

This clonotype was picked up many times. The gene calls are TRBV7-6 and TRBJ2-7; D ambiguous. With 1 base removed from V and 3 bases from J, the gap between germline ends came to 10 bases. CDR1 and CDR2 (germline): SGHVS, FNYEAQ. This CDR3 region has 14 residues. The CDR3 bases are TGTGCCAGCAGCTTAGGGGCAGTCAGCTACGAGCAGTACTTC. It codes for CASSLGAVSYEQYF.

About this clonotype: Sequence at one end of the junction differs from germline and may be a read error. The chain combines TRBV7-8 with TRBJ2-7; TRBD2 aligns across 14 bases. Germline CDR1 SGHVS, CDR2 FQNEAQ. The CDR3 consists of 15 residues. CDR3 residues: CAGSESGLAGDEQYF. The CDR3 nucleotides are TGTGCCGGCAGCGAGTCGGGACTAGCGGGGGACGAGCAGTACTTC.

This clonotype was counted ten times or more. The chain recombines TRBV20-1 with TRBJ2-5; D is undetermined. Trimming took 2 bases from V and 2 from J, leaving 15 bases between them. This CDR3 is 15 amino acids long. The germline V gene encodes CDR1 DFQATT and CDR2 SNEGSKA (reference sequence). CDR3 loop: CSARPWSVAQETQYF. Written as DNA, the CDR3 is TGCAGTGCTAGACCCTGGAGTGTCGCTCAAGAGACCCAGTACTTC.

This clonotype was detected a few times. The CDR3 is CSARTSGSTDTQYF. The CDR3 DNA reads TGCAGTGCGCGGACTAGCGGGAGCACAGATACGCAGTATTTT. This chain connects TRBV20-1 to TRBJ2-3; 11 bases line up with TRBD2. CDR1 DFQATT and CDR2 SNEGSKA come from the germline V gene (reference sequence). This CDR3 is 14 amino acids long. Trimming took 6 bases from V and 0 from J; bases not matched to a gene: 2.

This clonotype was counted ten times or more. The V and J genes are TRBV7-2 and TRBJ1-1; D call uncertain. Per the germline V gene, CDR1 is SGHTA and CDR2 is FQGNSA. The V and J ends lost 0 bases and 0 bases respectively, with 5 bases between them. The CDR3 runs 14 residues. The DNA of the CDR3 is TGTGCCAGCAGCTTAGCGCCGTTGAACACTGAAGCTTTCTTT. Translation: CASSLAPLNTEAFF.

The sample holds many counts of this clonotype. J is TRBJ2-7 and V is TRBV4-1, with a possible D match to TRBD2 (6 bases). Germline CDR1 and CDR2: MGHRA and YSYEKL. Trimming pared 3 bases from V and 3 bases from J, leaving 12 bases between. This CDR3 is built from 14 residues. The CDR3 sequence: CASSQAGSLYEQYF. The DNA for the CDR3 is TGCGCCAGCAGCCAGGCCGGGAGCCTCTACGAGCAGTACTTC.

The sample holds many counts of this clonotype. The gene calls are TRBV7-3 and TRBJ2-3; D unclear. Germline values: CDR1 SGHTA, CDR2 FQGTGA. The CDR3 contains 17 residues. V was cut by 1 base and J by 2 bases, with 16 bases left in between. This CDR3 is CASSLSRTEGFTDTQYF. In nucleotides, the CDR3 is TGTGCCAGCAGCTTAAGCCGCACTGAAGGGTTCACAGATACGCAGTATTTT.

Only a few counts were recorded for this clonotype. This chain joins TRBV29-1 and TRBJ1-2; no reliable D call. The V and J ends lost 6 bases and 3 bases respectively, with 5 bases between them. This CDR3 is built from 10 residues. The V gene's germline CDR1 is SQVTM and CDR2 ANQGSEA. The chain's CDR3 is CSVLDYGYTF. Written as DNA, the CDR3 is TGCAGCGTGCTGGACTATGGCTACACCTTC.

Notes on this clonotype: No conserved phenylalanine or tryptophan is present at the end of the CDR3, so a read error is the likely explanation. J is TRBJ1-2 and V is TRBV27; possible D gene TRBD1, 5 bases. The V end lost 6 bases, the J end lost 3 bases, and 11 bases lay between the germline ends. CDR1 and CDR2 from the germline V gene are MNHEY and SMNVEV (reference sequence). The CDR3 sequence is 13 residues long. CDR3 region: CASSLGADYGYTL. CDR3 nucleotides: TGTGCCAGCAGCCTAGGGGCGGACTATGGCTACACCCTC.

By share of the sample, this clonotype is medium-sized. V usage is TRBV20-1 and J usage is TRBJ2-4; D is uncertain. Trimming removed 3 bases at V and 0 bases at J, with 6 bases between. CDR1 is DFQATT, CDR2 SNEGSKA, per germline (reference sequence). This CDR3 region has 13 residues. CDR3 amino acids: CSARLPAKNIQYF. DNA for the CDR3: TGCAGTGCTAGGCTGCCAGCCAAAAACATTCAGTACTTC.

On this clonotype itself: A much larger clone differs by one base, so this may be a read error. The chain employs TRBV4-1 and TRBJ1-3; D call uncertain. Germline lookup yields CDR1 MGHRA and CDR2 YSYEKL. This CDR3 spans 14 amino acids. The CDR3 coding sequence is TGCGCCAGCAGCACGACCAGATCTGGAAACACCACATATTTT. Amino acids: CASSTTRSGNTTYF.

On this clonotype itself: A much larger clone lies a single base off, so this may be a read error. The chain joins TRBV6-5 to TRBJ2-3; 10 bases agree with TRBD2. Germline V gene data show CDR1 as MNHEY and CDR2 as SVGAGI. The V gene end was trimmed by 5 bases and the J gene end by 8 bases; junction bases not matched to a gene: 13. CDR3 length: 16 residues. CDR3 nucleotides: TGTGCCAGCAGTCCTCCAGCGGGAGGGCACAGGGGTACGCAGTATTTT. Residues: CASSPPAGGHRGTQYF.

As for this clonotype: A much bigger clone sits one base away, suggesting this may be a read error. J is TRBJ1-1 and V is TRBV23-1, with D perhaps matching TRBD1 (6 bases). TRBV23-1 has ORF status, its function being uncertain. V gave up 8 bases and J gave up 10 bases, with 38 bases separating them. The CDR3 has 19 amino acids. The CDR3 sequence is CASRPVEGGGDSCPLVAFF. The CDR3 DNA sequence: TGCGCCAGCCGTCCGGTTGAGGGGGGGGGAGACTCCTGCCCTTTGGTAGCTTTCTTT.

There are a few counts of this clonotype. The chain links TRBV12-3 or TRBV12-4 to TRBJ1-1; no reliable D call. Trimming removed 3 bases from V and 11 bases from J, with 13 bases in between. CDR3 length equals 12 residues. Here the CDR3 reads CASSFYSDEAFF. The CDR3 DNA reads as TGTGCCAGCAGTTTTTACTCGGATGAGGCTTTCTTT.

In its sample, this clonotype was seen many times. V usage is TRBV28 and J usage is TRBJ2-1; no firm D call. This CDR3 spans 14 amino acids. V gave up 2 bases and J gave up 3 bases, with 8 bases separating them. From germline, CDR1 is MDHEN and CDR2 SYDVKM. In nucleotides, the CDR3 is TGTGCCAGCAGTTTAATAGGAGACTACAATGAGCAGTTCTTC. Protein: CASSLIGDYNEQFF.

In this sample, this clonotype turned up many times. This chain joins TRBV7-3 and TRBJ2-1; 7 bases map to TRBD1. Germline CDR1 SGHTA, CDR2 FQGTGA. V shed 5 bases, J shed 9 bases, and the junction held 13 bases outside the gene matches. The CDR3 extends over 15 amino acids. CDR3 in amino acids: CASSQGTALDGEQFF. CDR3 nucleotides: TGTGCCAGCAGCCAAGGGACAGCCCTTGACGGTGAGCAGTTCTTC.